This T cell receptor (beta chain) was found in a study of a mutant IDH1 vaccine in newly diagnosed glioma. Time point described: week 47, end of study. Each dose of the vaccine consisted of 300 ug of mutant IDH1 20-mer peptide, with topical imiquimod. CDR1 MNHEY and CDR2 SMNVEV come from the germline V gene (reference sequence). This CDR3 region has 15 residues. Trimming cost V 2 bases and J 1 base, with 12 bases left between them. Comment on this clone: The antigen is undetermined.

Repertoires were generated with immunoSEQ multiplex PCR, while TCRdb's copy carries only in-frame clones and drops some. Of around 94,000 clones listed, just under 90% are singletons. The chain carries TRBV27 and TRBJ2-7; perhaps TRBD2 as D (6 bases). This clonotype originated in a woman aged 50 to 65 with glioma. This specimen was PBMCs, taken from a glioma patient whose treatment included an IDH1 peptide vaccine. The DNA of the CDR3 is TGTGCCAGCAGTTTAAGTGCAGGGACTTCCTACGAGCAGTACTTC. Protein product: CASSLSAGTSYEQYF.